This TCR beta chain was sequenced for a study of cytomegalovirus exposure and HLA in healthy donors. This clone was seen more than once but under ten times. Its antigen remains unknown. Germline CDR1 MNHEY, CDR2 SMNVEV (reference sequence). The V gene lost 5 bases and the J gene lost 1 base, with 11 bases spanning the gap. This CDR3 spans 14 amino acids. Vbeta (60) and Jbeta (13) primers were used in the PCR. Clones were read by immunoSEQ multiplex PCR, and TCRdb kept only the in-frame ones, dropping some. The sample includes some 170,000 clones, around three quarters of them seen just once. The study's findings and limits: A later analysis showed TCR association rates differing by HLA locus, peaking at DRB1 and lowest at HLA-C.

This sequence joins TRBV27 and TRBJ1-1; TRBD1 is a possible D gene (5 bases). Specimen: PBMCs. The clonotype originates from a man aged 30 to 45 in good health and CMV-seropositive. CDR3 sequence (DNA): TGTGCCAGCAGTGGCGAAACAGGGAACACTGAAGCTTTCTTT. It specifies CASSGETGNTEAFF.